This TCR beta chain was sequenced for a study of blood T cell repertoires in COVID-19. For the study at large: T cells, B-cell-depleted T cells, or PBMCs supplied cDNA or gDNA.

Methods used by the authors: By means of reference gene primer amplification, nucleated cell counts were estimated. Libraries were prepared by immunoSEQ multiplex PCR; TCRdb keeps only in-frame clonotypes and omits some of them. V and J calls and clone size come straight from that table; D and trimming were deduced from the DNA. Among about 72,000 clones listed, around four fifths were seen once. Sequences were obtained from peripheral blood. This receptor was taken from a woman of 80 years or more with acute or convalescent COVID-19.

The DNA for the CDR3 is TGTGCCAGTAGTATGGATCGGCGCGGGAGAGGTGGAGGAGGGTCCTACGAGCAGTACTTC. Protein: CASSMDRRGRGGGGSYEQYF. V usage is TRBV19 and J usage is TRBJ2-7; 7 nucleotides align to TRBD2. The CDR3 has 20 residues. J gave up 1 base and V 3 bases, and 21 bases lay outside the gene matches. CDR1 and CDR2 (germline): LNHDA, SQIVND (reference sequence). Full variable domain (rest looked up from reference TRBV19 and TRBJ2-7): DGGITQSPKYLFRKEGQNVTLSCEQNLNHDAMYWYRQDPGQGLRLIYYSQIVNDFQKGDIAEGYSVSREKKESFPLTVTSAQKNPTAFYLCASSMDRRGRGGGGSYEQYFGPGTRLTVT.